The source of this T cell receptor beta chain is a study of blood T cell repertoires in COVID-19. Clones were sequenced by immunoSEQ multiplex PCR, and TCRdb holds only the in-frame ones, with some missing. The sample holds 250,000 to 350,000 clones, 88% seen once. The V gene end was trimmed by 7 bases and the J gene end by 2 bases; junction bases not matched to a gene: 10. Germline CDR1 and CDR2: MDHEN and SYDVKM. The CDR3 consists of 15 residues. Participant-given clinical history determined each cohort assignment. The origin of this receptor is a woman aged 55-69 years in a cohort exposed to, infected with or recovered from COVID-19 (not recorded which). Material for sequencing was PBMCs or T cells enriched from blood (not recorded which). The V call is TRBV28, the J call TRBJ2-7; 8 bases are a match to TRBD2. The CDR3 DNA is TGTGCCAGCACTCCGGGAGGGTATCAAACCTACGAGCAGTACTTC. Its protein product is CASTPGGYQTYEQYF.